The source of this T cell receptor (beta chain) is a study of blood T cells in healthy people across ages. The study, taken as a whole, reports: Older age coincided with a roughly linear decline in TCR beta diversity per million T cells. Conclusively comparing naive with antigen-experienced cells was impossible with unsorted PBMCs.

The CDR3 loop spans 12 amino acids. Germline assignment: CDR1 SEHNR and CDR2 FQNEAQ (reference sequence). Next came a second PCR, run for roughly 6 to 11 cycles, which used a sample-barcoded 5' primer along with a J-beta primer mix. TCRdb reprocessed the 5' RACE reads via MiXCR and lists one record per CDR3 protein. Among around 690,000 distinct CDR3 sequences, roughly three fifths were seen once, and the ten largest hold 30% to 40%. With regard to this clonotype: Its specificity is unknown.

The clonotype was recovered from a man in his sixties in good health. Sequencing used blood. The chain employs TRBV7-9 and TRBJ2-7; D not certain. The J call is uncertain, as TRBJ2-5 better fits the DNA end. This CDR3 is CASSPHLETQYF. CDR3 sequence (DNA): TGTGCCAGCAGCCCACACTTGGAGACCCAGTACTTC.